Below, one T cell receptor (delta chain) is given with its context. With a much larger clone just one base away, this may be a read error. The sample contains more than one DNA sequence encoding this CDR3. This sample was taken from a study of γδ T cells in repeated Plasmodium falciparum infection. Study at large: Malaria-naive adults were infected with P. falciparum NF54 four times over about 600 days. Samples were taken at baseline, before some infections, and 21 days after each.

TRG and TRD sequences were obtained from every sorted gammadelta sample. TCRdb re-processed the multiplex PCR reads via CATT. The sample contains around 52,000 delta-chain clones, approximately 1.5% of which appear only once. The receptor was isolated from a pool of human donors (malaria-infected and uninfected, not separated). Sequencing was done on a sample of gamma-delta T cells from blood.

The CDR3 here is CALGGPSYGLGIGGYTDKLIF. The CDR3 DNA follows: TGCGCTCTTGGGGGACCTTCCTACGGACTGGGGATTGGAGGGTACACCGATAAACTCATCTTT. The chain recombines TRDV1 with TRDJ1; 9 bases are a match to TRDD2. CDR1 TSWWSYY and CDR2 QGS come from the germline V gene. This CDR3 contains 21 residues.